Listed here are 7 T cell receptor beta chains from one sample, sequenced in a study of blood T cell repertoires in COVID-19. Libraries were prepared by immunoSEQ multiplex PCR; TCRdb keeps only in-frame clonotypes and omits some of them. The table includes around 220,000 clones, less than 85% detected once. The sequenced material came from peripheral blood. These receptors were taken from a woman aged 80 or over with COVID-19, enrolled during active disease.

The chain combines TRBV5-4 with TRBJ2-1; the match to TRBD1 covers 8 bases. CDR1 is SGHNT and CDR2 is YYREEE in the germline V gene (reference sequence). The CDR3 consists of 15 residues. The trim removed 0 bases at V and 5 bases at J, leaving 4 bases unmatched. CDR3 residues: CASSLAPTGDNEQFF. Written as DNA, the CDR3 is TGTGCCAGCAGCTTGGCACCGACAGGGGACAATGAGCAGTTCTTC.

The chain's CDR3 is CASSLGGGYGYTF. The CDR3 coding sequence is TGCGCCAGCAGCCTAGGGGGCGGCTATGGCTACACCTTC. V usage is TRBV5-1 and J usage is TRBJ1-2, with 7 bases identical to TRBD1. Losses at the gene ends were 4 bases for V and 4 bases for J; bases not matched to a gene: 4. Germline CDR1 and CDR2: SGHRS and YFSETQ. CDR3 length: 13 amino acids.

The chain combines TRBV12-2 with TRBJ1-5. TRBV12-2 corresponds to a pseudogene. CDR3 length: 17 amino acids. This chain's CDR3 is CASRSTPQLGGGQPQHF. The CDR3 coding sequence is TGTGCAAGTCGCTCCACCCCCCAGTTGGGGGGAGGTCAGCCCCAGCATTTT.

This clone was observed a handful of times. The chain links TRBV7-9 to TRBJ1-5; a weak D match, TRBD1 (5 bases). Looked up from germline, CDR1 is SEHNR and CDR2 is FQNEAQ (reference sequence). The CDR3 has 13 residues. The ends were cut back, 0 bases at V and 6 bases at J, with 6 bases in the middle. The CDR3 region has the DNA TGTGCCAGCAGCTTAGCGCAGGGTCAGCCCCAGCATTTT. Residues: CASSLAQGQPQHF.

The chain combines TRBV4-1 with TRBJ2-1; 8 bases fit TRBD2. J gave up 6 bases and V 3 bases, and 7 bases lay outside the gene matches. Germline CDR1 MGHRA, CDR2 YSYEKL. The CDR3 sequence is 15 residues long. The CDR3 region has the DNA TGCGCCAGCAGCCAGCGGCGGGGGGTGACCAATGAGCAGTTCTTC. The encoded protein is CASSQRRGVTNEQFF.

The chain links TRBV5-4 to TRBJ1-4, with 7 bases identical to TRBD1. V gave up 4 bases and J gave up 0 bases; unmatched junction bases: 9. The CDR3 spans 17 residues. Germline CDR1 and CDR2: SGHNT and YYREEE (reference sequence). CDR3 region: CASSRDSQPTTNEKLFF. Here the CDR3 DNA reads TGTGCCAGCAGCCGGGACAGCCAGCCGACAACTAATGAAAAACTGTTTTTT.

The table lists this clone with a few counts. This chain links TRBV19 with TRBJ2-7, with 7 bases identical to TRBD2. V lost 10 bases, J lost 3 bases, and 12 bases stayed unmatched. The germline gives CDR1 LNHDA, CDR2 SQIVND (reference sequence). CDR3 size: 14 residues. The CDR3 nucleotides read TGTGCCACTGGGGGGGTCGACGGCCACTACGAGCAGTACTTC. Encoded protein: CATGGVDGHYEQYF. The entire variable domain, with the rest obtained from reference TRBV19 and TRBJ2-7, is as follows: DGGITQSPKYLFRKEGQNVTLSCEQNLNHDAMYWYRQDPGQGLRLIYYSQIVNDFQKGDIAEGYSVSREKKESFPLTVTSAQKNPTAFYLCATGGVDGHYEQYFGPGTRLTVT.